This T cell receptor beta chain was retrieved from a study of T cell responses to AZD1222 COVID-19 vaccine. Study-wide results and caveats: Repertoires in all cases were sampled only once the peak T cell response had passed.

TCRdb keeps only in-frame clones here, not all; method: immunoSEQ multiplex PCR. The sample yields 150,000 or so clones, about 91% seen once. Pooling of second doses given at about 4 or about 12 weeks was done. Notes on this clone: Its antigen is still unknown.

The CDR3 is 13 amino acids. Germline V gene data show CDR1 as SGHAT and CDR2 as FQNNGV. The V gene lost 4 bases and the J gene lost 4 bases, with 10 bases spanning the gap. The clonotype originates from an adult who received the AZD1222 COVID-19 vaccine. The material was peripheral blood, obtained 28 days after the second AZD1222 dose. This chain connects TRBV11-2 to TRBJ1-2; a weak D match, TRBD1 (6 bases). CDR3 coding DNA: TGTGCCAGCAGCTCTACAGGGCCCTATGGCTACACCTTC. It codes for CASSSTGPYGYTF.